What follows is one T cell receptor beta chain and its context. Its antigen is currently not known. No clone much larger than this one lies a single base away; base qualities are absent. From cysteine to phenylalanine, the CDR3 is 17 amino acids long. Left in the record is the CDR3 DNA by itself, 51 bases read in frame from the first base. The germline V gene provides CDR1 SGHRS and CDR2 YFSETQ. The junction shows trimming of 1 base on V and 0 bases on J, plus 11 bases between the germline ends. Taken with the paper, the label for time point translates to: baseline before first vaccination. The label giving this sample's treatment or condition can be read as: meningococcal conjugate vaccine given as trial control. Samples from vaccinated people were obtained from the UK trials COV001 and COV002, which included a single-blind randomized controlled phase 2/3 trial of AZD1222 (ChAdOx1 nCoV-19) in healthy adults. Trial participant PBMC samples were collected at day 0 and day 28 after the second dose for TCRbeta chain sequencing.

This sample was taken from a study of T cell responses to AZD1222 COVID-19 vaccine (dated by TCRdb to about 2021). For context, the study as a whole: A total of approximately 240 trial participants underwent TCR sequencing, of whom about 200 received two doses of AZD1222 and roughly 25 received two doses of the MenACWY control vaccine. Trial participants were enrolled by age into 18-55, 56-69 and 70-plus year subgroups, with about 150, 28 and 57 TCR-sequenced participants respectively.

The CDR3 regions of human TCRbeta chains were analyzed by immunosequencing. Per the original workflow: Repertoire TCRs were checked for matches against a reference library of SARS-CoV-2-specific TCRs that had been generated using the MIRA antigen-specificity platform. Breadth was defined as the fraction of unique TCRs that were SARS-CoV-2-associated, and depth was defined as the fraction of total T cells that were SARS-CoV-2-associated. Using the MIRA data, each spike-specific TCR was mapped to the spike region that the TCR reacts to and placed in a CD4 or CD8 class. Log10-transformed breadth and depth values were compared by one-way ANOVA with Sidak's multiple comparisons tests. TCRdb stores this immuneACCESS table with in-frame sequences only. Part of the clones is absent; in the studies checked, under half of the shortfall reflects unresolved V genes, and no reason is known for the rest. V and J calls and clone size are those listed in that table; D and trimming were worked out from the DNA. Within this sample are approximately 83,000 clones, with approximately 90% of them counted one time only. 3.5% to 5.5% of the sample lies in the top ten.

Overall results and qualifications from the work: After two AZD1222 doses, spike-specific TCR breadth and depth were significantly higher than at day 0 and than in MenACWY recipients. Vaccine-associated CD4 TCRs spanned the whole spike protein, with dominant responses in regions 160-218 and 743-854. Epitopes outside the regions mutated in the B.1.351 and B.1.1.7 variants were reportedly recognized by nearly half of the unique spike-specific TCRs. Only 5 to 7 AZD1222 recipients were SARS-CoV-2 seropositive at baseline, limiting conclusions about previously exposed vaccinees. Participants were mostly white British and included more females than males, and it was suggested by the authors that clonal diversity may have been underestimated. The 56-69-year group was small, and its depth increase did not reach significance, likely because of low power. No day 14 peak-response samples were available, so repertoires were characterized only after the peak T cell response.

The sequence was obtained from an adult in good health. Sequences were derived from peripheral blood, sampled on day 0 of MenACWY control vaccination. The chain is assembled from TRBV5-1 and TRBJ2-6; tentative D gene TRBD1, with 6 bases matching. The bases are TGCGCCAGCAGCTTGTGGGGGCAGAGCTCTGGGGCCAACGTCCTGACTTTC. Its translation reads: CASSLWGQSSGANVLTF.